This TCR beta chain was sequenced in a study of blood T cell repertoires in COVID-19. Study background: The cDNA or gDNA used as material had been derived from T cells, B-cell-depleted T cells, or PBMCs.

V shed 0 bases and J shed 3 bases, with 11 bases lying between them. This CDR3 region has 15 residues. Germline lookup yields CDR1 SGHDT and CDR2 YYEEEE. Clones were read by immunoSEQ multiplex PCR, and TCRdb kept only the in-frame ones, dropping some. The sample carries 150,000 to 200,000 clones, under 85% recorded once. What was sequenced was peripheral blood. The source of this sequence is an elderly woman with acute or convalescent COVID-19. J is TRBJ2-3 and V is TRBV5-6, with unresolved D. The CDR3, as DNA: TGTGCCAGCAGCTTGGGCTTGGGCCCTACAGATACGCAGTATTTT. Encoded protein: CASSLGLGPTDTQYF.